This T cell receptor beta chain was retrieved from a study of T cells expressing NK-cell markers. TCRdb reworked the 5' RACE reads into one entry per CDR3 protein, no DNA. The sample has just under 150,000 distinct CDR3 sequences, and its top ten clones hold 9.5% to 15%. The CDR3 runs 17 residues. Per germline, CDR1 MDHEN and CDR2 SYDVKM. This receptor was identified in a young man in good health. This sequence joins TRBV28 and TRBJ1-4; TCRdb picks TRBD1, but there is no DNA to check that call. The sample taken for sequencing was blood T cells: a sorted CD56 or NKG2C T cell subset, CD4+ or CD8+ T cells, or bulk PBMC T cells (not recorded which). CDR3 sequence reads: CASSSWTGPRGNEKLFF.